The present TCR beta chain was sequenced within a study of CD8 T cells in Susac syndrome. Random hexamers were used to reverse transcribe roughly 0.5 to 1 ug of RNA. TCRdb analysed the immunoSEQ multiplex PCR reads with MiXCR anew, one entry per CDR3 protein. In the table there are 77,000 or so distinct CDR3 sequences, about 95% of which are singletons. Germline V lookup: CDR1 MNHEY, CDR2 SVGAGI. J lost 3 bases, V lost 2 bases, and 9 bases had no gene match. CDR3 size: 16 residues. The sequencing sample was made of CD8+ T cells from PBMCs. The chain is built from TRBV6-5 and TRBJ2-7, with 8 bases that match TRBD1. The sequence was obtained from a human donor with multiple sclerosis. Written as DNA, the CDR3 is TGTGCCAGCAGTTACGGAGACCGAACAGGGGGCTACGAGCAGTACTTC. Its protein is CASSYGDRTGGYEQYF.